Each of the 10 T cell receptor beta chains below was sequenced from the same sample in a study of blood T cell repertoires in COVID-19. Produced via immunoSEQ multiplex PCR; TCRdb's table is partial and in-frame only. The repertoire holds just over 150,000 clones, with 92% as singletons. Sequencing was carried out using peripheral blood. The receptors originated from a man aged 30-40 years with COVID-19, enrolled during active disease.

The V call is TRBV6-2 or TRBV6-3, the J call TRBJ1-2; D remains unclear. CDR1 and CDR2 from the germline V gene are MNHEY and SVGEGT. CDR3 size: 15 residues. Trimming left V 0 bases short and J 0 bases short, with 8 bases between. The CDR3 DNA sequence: TGTGCCAGCAGTTACTCCGTACTTTCTAACTATGGCTACACCTTC. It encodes CASSYSVLSNYGYTF.

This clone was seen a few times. CDR3 nucleotides: TGTGCCAGCAGCAGGGACAGAACTGAAGCTTTCTTT. Translated, it gives CASSRDRTEAFF. The rearrangement links TRBV11-1 to TRBJ1-1; 7 nucleotides line up with TRBD1. Germline V gene data show CDR1 as SGHAT and CDR2 as FQDESV (reference sequence). The V and J ends lost 5 bases and 5 bases, in that order; junction bases with no gene match: 2. The CDR3 totals 12 residues.

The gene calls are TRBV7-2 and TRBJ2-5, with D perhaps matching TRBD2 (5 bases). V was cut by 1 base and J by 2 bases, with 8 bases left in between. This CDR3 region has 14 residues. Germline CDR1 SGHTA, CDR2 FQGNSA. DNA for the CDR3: TGTGCCAGCAGCTTAGGAGCGGTGCAAGAGACCCAGTACTTC. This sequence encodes CASSLGAVQETQYF. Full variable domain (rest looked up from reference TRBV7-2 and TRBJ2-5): GAGVSQSPSNKVTEKGKDVELRCDPISGHTALYWYRQSLGQGLEFLIYFQGNSAPDKSGLPSDRFSAERTGGSVSTLTIQRTQQEDSAVYLCASSLGAVQETQYFGPGTRLLVL.

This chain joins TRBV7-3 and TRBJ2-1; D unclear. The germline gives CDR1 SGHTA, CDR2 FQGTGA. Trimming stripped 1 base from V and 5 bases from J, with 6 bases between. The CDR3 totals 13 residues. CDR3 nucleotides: TGTGCCAGCAGCTTAAACAGAAACAATGAGCAGTTCTTC. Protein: CASSLNRNNEQFF.

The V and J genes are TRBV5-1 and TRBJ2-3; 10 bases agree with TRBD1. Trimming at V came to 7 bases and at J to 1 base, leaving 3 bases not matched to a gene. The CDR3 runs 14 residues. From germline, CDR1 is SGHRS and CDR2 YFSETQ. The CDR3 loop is CASFGTGGTDTQYF. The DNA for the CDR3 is TGCGCCAGCTTTGGGACAGGGGGCACAGATACGCAGTATTTT. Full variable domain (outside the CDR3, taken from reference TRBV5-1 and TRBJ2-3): KAGVTQTPRYLIKTRGQQVTLSCSPISGHRSVSWYQQTPGQGLQFLFEYFSETQRNKGNFPGRFSGRQFSNSRSEMNVSTLELGDSALYLCASFGTGGTDTQYFGPGTRLTVL.

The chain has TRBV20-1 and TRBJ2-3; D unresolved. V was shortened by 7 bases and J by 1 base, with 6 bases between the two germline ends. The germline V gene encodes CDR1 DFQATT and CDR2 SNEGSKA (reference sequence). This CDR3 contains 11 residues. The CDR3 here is CSVSRTDTQYF. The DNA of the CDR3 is TGCAGTGTCAGTCGCACAGATACGCAGTATTTT.

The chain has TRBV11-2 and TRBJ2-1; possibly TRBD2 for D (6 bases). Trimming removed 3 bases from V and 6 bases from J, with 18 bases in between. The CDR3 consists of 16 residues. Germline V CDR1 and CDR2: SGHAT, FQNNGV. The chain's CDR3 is CASSFRGLPPRNEQFF. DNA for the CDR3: TGTGCCAGCAGCTTTAGGGGACTCCCCCCGCGCAATGAGCAGTTCTTC.

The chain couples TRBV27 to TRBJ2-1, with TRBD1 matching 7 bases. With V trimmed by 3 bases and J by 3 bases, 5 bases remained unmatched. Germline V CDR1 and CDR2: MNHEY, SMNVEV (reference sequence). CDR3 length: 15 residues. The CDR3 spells CASSFTGAVYNEQFF. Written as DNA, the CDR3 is TGTGCCAGCAGTTTCACAGGGGCCGTCTACAATGAGCAGTTCTTC.

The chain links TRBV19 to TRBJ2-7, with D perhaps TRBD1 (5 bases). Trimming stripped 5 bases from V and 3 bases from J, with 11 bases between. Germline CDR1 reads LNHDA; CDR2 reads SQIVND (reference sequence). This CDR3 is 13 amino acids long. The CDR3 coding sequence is TGTGCCAGTAGTGTGGACATCCACTACGAGCAGTACTTC. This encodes CASSVDIHYEQYF.

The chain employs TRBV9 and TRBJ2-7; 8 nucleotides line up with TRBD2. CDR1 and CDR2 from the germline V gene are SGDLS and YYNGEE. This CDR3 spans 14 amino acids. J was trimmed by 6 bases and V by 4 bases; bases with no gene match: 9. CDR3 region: CASSPTGGRIEQYF. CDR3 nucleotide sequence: TGTGCCAGCAGCCCTACGGGAGGGCGGATCGAGCAGTACTTC.